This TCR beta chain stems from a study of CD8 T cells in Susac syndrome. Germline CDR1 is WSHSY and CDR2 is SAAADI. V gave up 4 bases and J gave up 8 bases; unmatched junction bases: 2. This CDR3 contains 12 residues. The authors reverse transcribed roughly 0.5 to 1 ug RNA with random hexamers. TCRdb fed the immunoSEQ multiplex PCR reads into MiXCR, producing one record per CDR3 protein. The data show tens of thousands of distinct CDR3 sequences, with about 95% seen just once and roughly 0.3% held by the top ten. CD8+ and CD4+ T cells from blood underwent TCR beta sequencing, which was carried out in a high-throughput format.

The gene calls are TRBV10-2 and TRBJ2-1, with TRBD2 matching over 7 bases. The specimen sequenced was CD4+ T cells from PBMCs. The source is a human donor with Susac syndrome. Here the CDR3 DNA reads TGCGCCAGCAGTGGCGGGGGTGATGAGCAGTTCTTC. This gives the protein CASSGGGDEQFF.